This T cell receptor beta chain was found in a study of blood T cell repertoires in COVID-19. Profiling relied on immunoSEQ multiplex PCR, and the TCRdb table lists in-frame clones only, not all of them. The sample shows 55,000 to 65,000 clones, about 90% of them seen only once. The CDR3 runs to 13 residues. The V and J ends lost 1 base and 6 bases respectively, with 6 bases between them. The TCR sequence derives from a human donor with active COVID-19. The donor label of this sample is uncertain. Sequenced input: peripheral blood. The J gene is TRBJ2-2, the V gene TRBV12-3 or TRBV12-4; D is perhaps TRBD2 (5 bases). The CDR3 region has the DNA TGTGCCAGCAGTTTAGGACTACCCGGGGAGCTGTTTTTT. Residues: CASSLGLPGELFF.